These 8 T cell receptor beta chains share one sample of origin, sequenced in a study of shared clonotypes between healthy human individuals. TCRdb's copy holds only in-frame clones and misses some; the assay was immunoSEQ multiplex PCR. The data contain around 1.9 million clones, 93% of them singletons. Positive CCR7 selection of CD45RO-negative cells yielded the naive CD8 cells, and terminally differentiated effector memory CD45RA+ cells were excluded. Sequencing was carried out using naive CD8+ T cells from PBMCs. The receptor source for this set is a man aged 18 to 30 in good health. Some clones in this sample may be carry-over from other donors' samples.

This clone was seen only a few times. The chain joins TRBV7-9 to TRBJ1-1; 7 bases match TRBD1. The V and J ends lost 5 bases and 1 base, in that order; junction bases with no gene match: 4. In germline, CDR1 is SEHNR, CDR2 FQNEAQ (reference sequence). This CDR3 has 14 amino acids. Here the CDR3 DNA reads TGTGCCAGCAGCAGGAACAGGGGGAACACTGAAGCTTTCTTT. Protein product: CASSRNRGNTEAFF.

CDR3 sequence: CSVLGGGSNTGELFF. The CDR3 DNA is TGCAGCGTTTTAGGAGGGGGTTCGAACACCGGGGAGCTGTTTTTT. The chain carries TRBV29-1 and TRBJ2-2; D may correspond to TRBD1 or TRBD2 (6 bases each). V was trimmed by 5 bases and J by 0 bases, leaving 13 bases between them. Germline CDR1 and CDR2: SQVTM and ANQGSEA. The CDR3 length is 15 residues.

V gene TRBV7-9 combines with J gene TRBJ2-7, with 13 bases matching TRBD2. CDR1 SEHNR and CDR2 FQNEAQ come from the germline V gene (reference sequence). The CDR3 loop spans 14 amino acids. V dropped 5 bases and J dropped 6; count of bases not matched to a gene: 4. This chain's CDR3 is CASSVGLAGTEQYF. CDR3 nucleotide sequence: TGTGCCAGCAGCGTGGGACTAGCGGGAACCGAGCAGTACTTC.

This chain joins TRBV27 and TRBJ2-1; 8 positions match TRBD2. CDR1 MNHEY and CDR2 SMNVEV come from the germline V gene (reference sequence). The CDR3 has 15 amino acids. V lost 8 bases and J lost 2; bases outside the gene matches: 8. CDR3 in DNA: TGTGCCAGCGACACGGGGGGGAGTCCCTACAATGAGCAGTTCTTC. It yields the protein CASDTGGSPYNEQFF.

The chain recombines TRBV28 with TRBJ1-5; D is possibly TRBD1 (6 bases). The CDR3 extends over 15 amino acids. CDR1 is MDHEN and CDR2 is SYDVKM in the germline V gene. V lost 5 bases and J lost 0, with 11 bases in between. The DNA of the CDR3 is TGTGCCAGCAGTAAGGACAGCTATAGCAATCAGCCCCAGCATTTT. Its protein product is CASSKDSYSNQPQHF.

This clone was counted once. The chain uses TRBV29-1 and TRBJ2-3; TRBD2 aligns across 16 bases. V shed 7 bases and J 5 bases; nucleotides not matched to a gene: 15. Germline CDR1 is SQVTM and CDR2 is ANQGSEA. The CDR3 extends over 18 amino acids. CDR3 nucleotides: TGCAGCGCGGGACGGCCGGGACTAGCGGGAGGGTATGGAGATACGCAGTATTTT. It is translated as CSAGRPGLAGGYGDTQYF.

This sequence joins TRBV28 and TRBJ2-5; 7 bases are shared with TRBD1. V shed 6 bases, J shed 2 bases, and the junction held 9 bases outside the gene matches. The CDR3 loop spans 15 amino acids. Germline CDR1 MDHEN, CDR2 SYDVKM. This CDR3 reads CASRYRGSAQETQYF. The CDR3 nucleotides read TGTGCCAGCAGGTACAGGGGCTCCGCACAAGAGACCCAGTACTTC. Full variable domain (remainder filled in from reference TRBV28 and TRBJ2-5): DVKVTQSSRYLVKRTGEKVFLECVQDMDHENMFWYRQDPGLGLRLIYFSYDVKMKEKGDIPEGYSVSREKKERFSLILESASTNQTSMYLCASRYRGSAQETQYFGPGTRLLVL.

In regard to this clone: Other DNA sequences in this sample translate to the same CDR3. The rearrangement joins TRBV10-3 to TRBJ1-1; 7 positions match TRBD1. J gave up 1 base and V 7 bases, and 0 bases lay outside the gene matches. Looked up from germline, CDR1 is ENHRY and CDR2 is SYGVKD. The CDR3 spans 12 residues. The CDR3 DNA is TGTGCCATCACAGGGGGGAACACTGAAGCTTTCTTT. It is translated as CAITGGNTEAFF.